The 22 T cell receptor beta chains below all came from one sample that was sequenced in a study of T cells in Graves' hyperthyroidism and ophthalmopathy. TCR beta CDR3 regions were amplified from RNA transcripts. HTBI primers were used for first-round RT-PCR of the TCR CDR3. TCRdb analysed the multiplex PCR reads with MiXCR anew, one entry per CDR3 protein. The data contain some 360,000 distinct CDR3 sequences, roughly 18% of them singletons. The sequencing sample was made of blood. The receptor set was obtained from a woman in her thirties or forties with Graves' ophthalmopathy.

This clonotype was found many times. The J gene is TRBJ2-7, the V gene TRBV5-8; 7 bases agree with TRBD1. Trimming at V came to 4 bases and at J to 3 bases, leaving 4 bases not matched to a gene. This CDR3 region has 13 residues. Germline V gene sequence: CDR1 SGHTS, CDR2 YDEGEE. CDR3 nucleotide sequence: TGTGCCAGCAGCGAGGGACAGTTCTACGAGCAGTACTTC. This encodes CASSEGQFYEQYF.

V is TRBV24-1 and J is TRBJ1-1, with unresolved D. The CDR3 sequence is 11 residues long. The germline V gene has CDR1 KGHDR and CDR2 SFDVKD. V shed 10 bases and J shed 7 bases, with 12 bases lying between them. CDR3 nucleotides: TGTGCCACGACTTCGGGCTTTGAAGCTTTCTTT. This encodes CATTSGFEAFF.

This clonotype was found many times. The chain joins TRBV28 to TRBJ1-5; 7 nucleotides align to TRBD1. In germline, CDR1 is MDHEN, CDR2 SYDVKM. V dropped 3 bases and J dropped 4; count of bases not matched to a gene: 3. This CDR3 has 14 residues. CDR3 bases: TGTGCCAGCAGTTTTCCGGGACAGAATCAGCCCCAGCATTTT. The encoded protein is CASSFPGQNQPQHF.

The rearrangement links TRBV7-2 to TRBJ1-1, with a tentative D call TRBD1 (6 bases). Between the trimmed V and J ends, which lost 1 base and 10 bases, there was a span of 13 bases. The length of the CDR3 is 13 residues. Germline-derived CDR1 and CDR2 are SGHTA and FQGNSA. As DNA, the CDR3 is TGTGCCAGCAGCTTAGTACAGGGCAGGGGAGCTTTCTTT. Its translation is CASSLVQGRGAFF. The full variable domain, with the rest looked up from reference TRBV7-2 and TRBJ1-1, is GAGVSQSPSNKVTEKGKDVELRCDPISGHTALYWYRQSLGQGLEFLIYFQGNSAPDKSGLPSDRFSAERTGGSVSTLTIQRTQQEDSAVYLCASSLVQGRGAFFGQGTRLTVV.

The J gene is TRBJ2-5, the V gene TRBV28; 7 positions match TRBD2. V shed 7 bases and J 5 bases; nucleotides not matched to a gene: 13. CDR3 length: 15 amino acids. Germline V gene sequence: CDR1 MDHEN, CDR2 SYDVKM. CDR3 in amino acids: CASNRPGGTVETQYF. The CDR3, as DNA: TGTGCCAGCAATCGCCCGGGAGGCACCGTCGAGACCCAGTACTTC.

This clonotype showed up many times. The CDR3 region has the DNA TGTGCCAGCTGGGGCTGGGAAGTATTGGGGGCCAACGTCCTGACTTTC. This gives the protein CASWGWEVLGANVLTF. This sequence joins TRBV6-1 and TRBJ2-6, with D possibly being TRBD1 (5 bases). Germline lookup yields CDR1 MNHNS and CDR2 SASEGT. V lost 8 bases, J lost 4 bases, and 18 bases lay in between. This CDR3 comprises 16 residues.

This clonotype was detected many times. This chain joins TRBV12-3 or TRBV12-4 and TRBJ1-1; weak D call: TRBD1 (6 bases). This CDR3 has 14 amino acids. Trimming took off 4 bases at V and 1 base at J, with 10 bases between the two ends. The CDR3 spells CASSSPGENTEAFF. The CDR3 nucleotides read TGTGCCAGCAGTTCCCCAGGGGAGAACACTGAAGCTTTCTTT.

There are many counts of this clonotype. The chain joins TRBV6-2 or TRBV6-3 to TRBJ1-1; no clear D gene. V was pared by 8 bases and J by 1 base, with 11 bases between. The CDR3 consists of 13 residues. Looked up from germline, CDR1 is MNHEY and CDR2 is SVGEGT. In nucleotides, the CDR3 is TGTGCCAGCCTTTCTCTGGGGAACACTGAAGCTTTCTTT. Translating gives CASLSLGNTEAFF.

This clonotype was found many times. This chain uses TRBV7-8 with TRBJ1-1; TRBD1 agrees at 11 bases. The CDR3 is 16 amino acids. Germline V lookup: CDR1 SGHVS, CDR2 FQNEAQ. Germline trimming cut 5 bases from V and 1 base from J; bases unmatched to any gene: 6. CDR3 sequence reads: CASSGDGTGGNTEAFF. The CDR3 region has the DNA TGTGCCAGCAGCGGAGACGGGACAGGGGGGAACACTGAAGCTTTCTTT.

The chain combines TRBV12-3 or TRBV12-4 with TRBJ2-7; 16 bases are shared with TRBD2. This CDR3 is built from 17 residues. With V trimmed by 6 bases and J by 2 bases, 7 bases remained unmatched. The CDR3 here is CASSRTGTSGRAYEQYF. For the CDR3, the DNA is TGTGCCAGCAGCCGAACCGGGACTAGCGGGAGGGCCTACGAGCAGTACTTC.

In DNA form, the CDR3 reads TGTGCCAGCAGCGAACCAGGGGCTTCGGGCGGCTACACCTTC. This sequence encodes CASSEPGASGGYTF. The chain combines TRBV7-2 with TRBJ1-2, with TRBD1 as a possible D gene (6 bases). This CDR3 has 14 residues. Trimming cost V 5 bases and J 8 bases, with 18 bases left between them. Germline lookup yields CDR1 SGHTA and CDR2 FQGNSA.

The chain uses TRBV12-3 or TRBV12-4 and TRBJ1-1; D remains unclear. CDR3 length: 12 residues. Trimming removed 3 bases at V and 7 bases at J, with 9 bases between. The CDR3: CASSFTHSEAFF. In DNA, the CDR3 is TGTGCCAGCAGTTTTACGCATAGTGAAGCTTTCTTT.

Many counts were recorded for this clonotype. CDR3 coding DNA: TGCAGTGCTAGAGAGCCAGCTACCTCCTACGAGCAGTACTTC. Protein product: CSAREPATSYEQYF. This chain links TRBV20-1 with TRBJ2-7; D not resolved. The V and J ends lost 0 bases and 0 bases respectively, with 9 bases between them. This CDR3 is 14 amino acids long. Germline-derived CDR1 and CDR2 are DFQATT and SNEGSKA (reference sequence).

This clonotype was seen at least ten times. The V call is TRBV27, the J call TRBJ2-3, with a weak D call TRBD2 (7 bases). CDR1 MNHEY and CDR2 SMNVEV come from the germline V gene (reference sequence). Trimming left V 6 bases short and J 8 bases short, with 18 bases between. The CDR3 length is 14 residues. This CDR3 is CASRQRDNPATQYF. CDR3 bases: TGTGCCAGCAGACAGCGGGACAATCCTGCTACGCAGTATTTT.

This clonotype has ten or more counts. The chain employs TRBV20-1 and TRBJ1-1, with unresolved D. From germline, CDR1 is DFQATT and CDR2 SNEGSKA (reference sequence). V was pared by 5 bases and J by 0 bases, with 13 bases between. The CDR3 runs 14 residues. CDR3 DNA: TGCAGTGCTGATCCCGGCCGAGTGAACACTGAAGCTTTCTTT. Residues: CSADPGRVNTEAFF.

This clonotype has at least ten counts. The chain uses TRBV28 and TRBJ2-7, with D perhaps assigned TRBD1 or TRBD2 (6 bases each). The CDR3 loop spans 15 amino acids. V lost 3 bases and J 0 bases, leaving 12 bases between the germline ends. Per the germline V gene, CDR1 is MDHEN and CDR2 is SYDVKM. This chain's CDR3 is CASSLGAGPSYEQYF. DNA for the CDR3: TGTGCCAGCAGTTTGGGGGCGGGACCCTCCTACGAGCAGTACTTC. Supplemented by reference TRBV28 and TRBJ2-7, the full variable domain reads DVKVTQSSRYLVKRTGEKVFLECVQDMDHENMFWYRQDPGLGLRLIYFSYDVKMKEKGDIPEGYSVSREKKERFSLILESASTNQTSMYLCASSLGAGPSYEQYFGPGTRLTVT.

This clonotype has at least ten counts. The rearrangement joins TRBV14 to TRBJ2-7, with 10 bases matching TRBD1. J gave up 3 bases and V 3 bases, and 2 bases lay outside the gene matches. The CDR3 is 14 residues long. In germline, CDR1 is SGHDN, CDR2 FVKESK. As DNA, the CDR3 is TGTGCCAGCAGCCAGGACAGGGGGGACTACGAGCAGTACTTC. Translating it yields CASSQDRGDYEQYF.

This clonotype was seen many times. The chain carries TRBV11-2 and TRBJ2-2, with 11 bases fitting TRBD2. Looked up from germline, CDR1 is SGHAT and CDR2 is FQNNGV. V was pared by 5 bases and J by 0 bases, with 2 bases of the junction left unmatched. The CDR3 extends over 16 amino acids. CDR3 protein: CASSRLAGSNTGELFF. The CDR3 DNA reads TGTGCCAGCAGCAGACTAGCGGGGTCGAACACCGGGGAGCTGTTTTTT. The complete variable domain, with remaining parts taken from reference TRBV11-2 and TRBJ2-2, reads EAGVAQSPRYKIIEKRQSVAFWCNPISGHATLYWYQQILGQGPKLLIQFQNNGVVDDSQLPKDRFSAERLKGVDSTLKIQPAKLEDSAVYLCASSRLAGSNTGELFFGEGSRLTVL.

This clonotype was recorded many times. CDR3 amino acids: CAVEMDSNYGYTF. DNA of the CDR3: TGTGCCGTAGAAATGGACAGTAACTATGGCTACACCTTC. V is TRBV28 and J is TRBJ1-2; D may be TRBD1 (6 bases). Trimming removed 11 bases from V and 1 base from J, with 14 bases in between. CDR1 and CDR2 (germline): MDHEN, SYDVKM. The CDR3 spans 13 residues.

The table lists this clonotype with many counts. This chain links TRBV20-1 with TRBJ2-7; D uncertain. Trimming took 5 bases from V and 7 from J, leaving 18 bases between them. Germline CDR1 is DFQATT and CDR2 is SNEGSKA (reference sequence). CDR3 length equals 13 residues. The CDR3 loop reads CSASPYLDGEQYF. For the CDR3, the DNA is TGCAGTGCTTCCCCGTACCTTGACGGGGAGCAGTACTTC.

This clonotype showed up many times. The DNA of the CDR3 is TGTGCCAGTAGTAGGGGGCGGACGGGACAAGAGACCCAGTACTTC. Protein: CASSRGRTGQETQYF. The chain links TRBV19 to TRBJ2-5, with TRBD1 as a possible D gene (6 bases). The V gene's germline CDR1 is LNHDA and CDR2 SQIVND (reference sequence). V was trimmed by 4 bases and J by 2 bases, leaving 14 bases between them. The CDR3 has 15 amino acids.

This clonotype has at least ten counts. This chain links TRBV6-2 or TRBV6-3 with TRBJ2-1, with D possibly being TRBD2 (5 bases). Germline V gives CDR1 MNHEY, CDR2 SVGEGT. The germline V and J ends were trimmed by 2 bases and 6 bases, with 17 bases remaining between them. The CDR3 spans 16 residues. The CDR3 coding sequence is TGTGCCAGCAGTTACGGTGCGGACTTTCCAAGCAATGAGCAGTTCTTC. It codes for CASSYGADFPSNEQFF.